This record concerns one T cell receptor beta chain sequence. The specificity of this receptor is unknown. Base qualities are not provided; no much larger clone lies one nucleotide away. The germline ends are 7 bases apart after V is trimmed by 1 base and J by 6 bases. The CDR3 starts with the cysteine, ends with the phenylalanine, and has 13 residues. Here the CDR3 DNA is all that survives: 39 bases in frame from base 1. Based on the germline V gene (reference sequence), the CDR1 and CDR2 sequences are LNHDA and SQIVND. Donors were healthy HIV-negative adults with no recently reported acute infections or vaccinations. Every donor was a Caucasian adult residing in Nashville, Tennessee, USA. CD8 memory samples combined magnetically selected CD45RO+ cells with CCR7-negative CD45RA+ effector memory (TemRA) cells. After blood collection by leukapheresis, PBMCs were isolated using Ficoll-Histopaque density gradient centrifugation and then cryopreserved in the vapor phase of liquid nitrogen. Analytical flow cytometry was used to check the purity and quantity of every magnetically sorted T cell population. Genomic DNA was isolated from each sorted fraction and quantified by UV absorbance on a Nanodrop 2000c.

Using the deep immunoSEQ assay, multiplex PCR amplified TCR CDR3 regions from genomic DNA. For each cell subset, the extracted genomic DNA was distributed evenly across all wells of several immunoSEQ 96-well plates, and each plate served as one replicate. Each replicate PCR for sorted subsets received approximately 220 ng genomic DNA, equal to about 30,000 T cell genomes. Purified libraries were measured with a Qubit 3.0 fluorometer, size-checked on a Bioanalyzer 2100, and measured again with the KAPA Library Quantification kit. A separate single-read 150-cycle Illumina NextSeq 550 flow cell was used to sequence each immunoSEQ 96-well plate. From the authors' description of their analysis: Because the immunoSEQ output held only junctional sequences and lacked quality scores, the filtering could not match the filtering applied to full-length reads. To assign V/J genes and CDR3, sequences were annotated using PyIR, a Python wrapper for IgBLAST v1.9, with IMGT germline references. Any read was removed if the V/J assignment was weak (E-value above 1e-6), the CDR3 was missing, or the read contained stop codons, out-of-frame junctions, or ambiguous translated residues. V3J clonotypes were defined by identical inferred V gene, J gene, and CDR3 amino acid sequence. The percentage overlap between two repertoires was calculated by dividing the number of shared unique clonotypes by the size of the smaller repertoire. Richness of each repertoire was evaluated using RTK rarefaction, the Chao1 estimator, and Recon v2.1 estimates of unobserved clonotypes. Generation probabilities were computed with OLGA for all TCRbeta clonotypes obtained by the gDNA method from four donors. TCRdb stores this immuneACCESS table with in-frame sequences only. Part of the clones is absent; in the studies checked, under half of the shortfall reflects unresolved V genes, and no reason is known for the rest. V, J and clone size are taken as reported in that table, and D and trimming were inferred from the DNA itself. The sample includes fewer than 850,000 clones, with about 92% observed a single time. 34% of the sample is taken by the ten largest.

The sample is drawn from a study of shared clonotypes between healthy human individuals (dated by TCRdb to the early 2020s). Regarding the study in general: A couple of women and a few men aged 18 to 49 years were included in the cohort. For each donor, CD4 naive and CD4 memory were each given three plates, CD8 naive was given two plates, and CD8 memory was given one plate. To estimate repertoire size and how much clonotypes are shared between individuals, the study performed deep sequencing of blood TCR repertoires from a few healthy adults. To increase sequencing depth and limit assay-specific biases, different laboratories used diverse techniques to prepare libraries and sequence TCR repertoires. Leukapheresis yielded between about 0.94 and 10 billion PBMCs per donor. General conclusions and limits of the study: Across several donors, roughly 5% of naive CD4, more than 3% of naive CD8, about 2% of memory CD4, and 0.4% of memory CD8 clonotypes were shared. Naive subsets generally had larger estimated clonotype richness than memory subsets. Rarefaction of sorted-subset datasets indicated incomplete sequencing despite the large sequencing depth. Clonotypes shared by all four sorted-subset donors showed higher generation probabilities than non-shared clonotypes. Sampling was limited to blood, and TCR repertoires in tissue likely differ from TCR repertoires in blood. The small number of donors limited the genetic and exposure-history diversity represented. Pairwise subsampling indicated that sequencing depth was expected to affect the degree of clonotype sharing among donors.

The sequenced sample consisted of memory CD8+ T cells from PBMCs. The sample's cell subset or site label is to be understood as: CD45RO+ cells pooled with CCR7-negative TemRA cells. The rearranged segments are TRBV19 and TRBJ2-1, with TRBD1 tentatively as D gene (6 bases match). The clonotype originates from a man younger than 35 in good health. Some clones in this sample may be carry-over from other donors' samples. The CDR3 corresponds to CASSIARGNEQFF. The DNA sequence reads TGTGCCAGTAGTATAGCCAGGGGCAATGAGCAGTTCTTC.